This T cell receptor beta chain was profiled in a study of T cell repertoires in cytomegalovirus infection. Looking at the study overall: It was the public TCR beta signatures that indicated both CMV infection and matching HLA type.

TCRdb called the reads again in MiXCR, with one record for every CDR3 protein. Here the sample spans 450,000 to 600,000 distinct CDR3 sequences, roughly 12% being singletons. This clonotype was counted ten times or more. The CDR3 is 14 amino acids. Trimming took off 2 bases at V and 6 bases at J, with 11 bases between the two ends. Germline CDR1 MNHEY, CDR2 SVGEGT. Sequencing was carried out using PBMCs. This sequence originates from a human donor in good health (CMV status not recorded). Some clones in this sample may be carry-over from other donors' samples. V gene TRBV6-2 or TRBV6-3 combines with J gene TRBJ1-5; a weak D match, TRBD1 (6 bases). CDR3 sequence: CASSYAGAGQPQHF. The CDR3, as DNA: TGTGCCAGCAGTTACGCAGGGGCAGGTCAGCCCCAGCATTTT.